Each of the 24 T cell receptor beta chains below was sequenced from the same sample in a study of PD-1 blockade in classical Hodgkin lymphoma (dated by TCRdb to 2019 to 2021). Interpreted using the paper, the time point label stands for: cycle 1 day 1 (C1D1), immediately before nivolumab initiation. Every trial patient had relapsed following autologous stem cell transplantation, and prior brentuximab vedotin exposure was what differed among cohorts A, B and C. Using a Miltenyi CD4+ T cell isolation kit, CD4+ T cells were purified from thawed PBMCs through magnetic negative selection. Library generation was performed with the immunoSEQ multiplex PCR assay. Here the immuneACCESS table is served through TCRdb, limited to in-frame sequences with V and J called. Missing clones are a known gap in these copies; in checked studies unresolved V genes cover under half, and the rest lacks a known reason. The sample table holds tens of thousands of clones, of which 65% to 90% were seen once. Approximately 2.4% of the sample belongs to the ten largest clones.

Here the sequenced sample was CD4+ T cells from blood, taken at baseline. The source is a human donor with classical Hodgkin lymphoma.

The chain carries TRBV29-1 and TRBJ1-1; no clear D gene. The germline V and J ends were trimmed by 5 bases and 6 bases, with 10 bases remaining between them. The CDR3 consists of 11 residues. Germline loops: CDR1 SQVTM, CDR2 ANQGSEA. The CDR3 is CSVLGVSEAFF. DNA for the CDR3: TGCAGCGTTCTTGGGGTCTCTGAAGCTTTCTTT.

This clone was picked up a small number of times. The chain is built from TRBV25-1 and TRBJ1-1; no definite D call. Germline V lookup: CDR1 MGHDK, CDR2 SYGVNS. The CDR3 is 14 amino acids. V was clipped by 3 bases and J by 1 base, with 9 bases between them. The CDR3 coding sequence is TGTGCCAGCAGTGATACGGGTAGGAACACTGAAGCTTTCTTT. Protein sequence: CASSDTGRNTEAFF.

The gene calls are TRBV25-1 and TRBJ2-5; 9 positions match TRBD1. The J call could be wrong; TRBJ2-7 is a better fit for the DNA end. CDR1 MGHDK and CDR2 SYGVNS come from the germline V gene. There are 15 residues in the CDR3. The DNA for the CDR3 is TGTGCCAGCAGTGGCAGGACAGGGGATCCCCACGAGCAGTACTTC. It encodes CASSGRTGDPHEQYF.

V is TRBV2 and J is TRBJ1-4, with unresolved D. The germline CDR1 and CDR2 sequences are SNHLY and FYNNEI. The CDR3 covers 14 residues. Trimming cost V 2 bases and J 1 base, with 5 bases left between them. The CDR3 region is CASSEWQTNEKLFF. The CDR3 bases are TGTGCCAGCAGTGAATGGCAAACTAATGAAAAACTGTTTTTT.

This chain connects TRBV7-6 to TRBJ1-5; D unresolved. CDR1 SGHVS and CDR2 FNYEAQ come from the germline V gene. The CDR3 is 13 residues long. V was shortened by 0 bases and J by 3 bases, with 3 bases between the two germline ends. The CDR3 DNA reads as TGTGCCAGCAGCTTAGCGGCCAATCAGCCCCAGCATTTT. Protein: CASSLAANQPQHF.

This clone was seen just once. The chain uses TRBV29-1 and TRBJ1-2, with D hard to call. The length of the CDR3 is 13 residues. V dropped 4 bases and J dropped 1 base, with 10 bases sitting between them. CDR1 is SQVTM and CDR2 is ANQGSEA in the germline V gene. The CDR3 DNA is TGCAGCGTTGGACGGAGTAATAACTATGGCTACACCTTC. Translation gives CSVGRSNNYGYTF.

The gene calls are TRBV28 and TRBJ1-1, with 10 bases identical to TRBD1. V shed 3 bases, J shed 3 bases, and the junction held 7 bases outside the gene matches. The germline CDR1 and CDR2 sequences are MDHEN and SYDVKM. This CDR3 spans 16 amino acids. CDR3 in amino acids: CASSFMTGGADTEAFF. The CDR3 region has the DNA TGTGCCAGCAGTTTTATGACAGGGGGCGCGGACACTGAAGCTTTCTTT.

The rearrangement joins TRBV18 to TRBJ1-1; TRBD1 agrees at 7 bases. From germline, CDR1 is KGHSH and CDR2 LQKENI. The CDR3 runs to 16 residues. The V gene end was trimmed by 4 bases and the J gene end by 0 bases; junction bases not matched to a gene: 8. In DNA, the CDR3 is TGTGCCAGCTCACGGCGGACAGGACCCATGAACACTGAAGCTTTCTTT. It codes for CASSRRTGPMNTEAFF.

The gene calls are TRBV2 and TRBJ1-4; D is perhaps TRBD1 (5 bases). The CDR3 runs to 13 residues. Between the trimmed V and J ends, which lost 6 bases and 5 bases, there was a span of 10 bases. The germline gives CDR1 SNHLY, CDR2 FYNNEI. The DNA for the CDR3 is TGTGCCAGCAGGGTGGGGGAAAATGAAAAACTGTTTTTT. Its protein product is CASRVGENEKLFF.

The rearrangement joins TRBV2 to TRBJ1-5; the match to TRBD1 covers 7 bases. Germline loops: CDR1 SNHLY, CDR2 FYNNEI. The V and J ends lost 5 bases and 3 bases, in that order; junction bases with no gene match: 7. CDR3 length equals 15 residues. CDR3 in DNA: TGTGCCAGCAGTCCCCGGGGACAGCTCAATCAGCCCCAGCATTTT. Protein: CASSPRGQLNQPQHF. Looking up the rest from reference TRBV2 and TRBJ1-5 gives the full variable domain: EPEVTQTPSHQVTQMGQEVILRCVPISNHLYFYWYRQILGQKVEFLVSFYNNEISEKSEIFDDQFSVERPDGSNFTLKIRSTKLEDSAMYFCASSPRGQLNQPQHFGDGTRLSIL.

The V gene is TRBV19, the J gene TRBJ1-3; 8 positions match TRBD1. V lost 4 bases to trimming and J lost 2 bases; unmatched junction nucleotides: 7. The CDR3 runs 16 residues. Germline V gene data show CDR1 as LNHDA and CDR2 as SQIVND (reference sequence). The CDR3 reads CASSTRTGKAGNTIYF. DNA of the CDR3: TGTGCCAGTAGTACACGGACAGGGAAGGCTGGAAACACCATATATTTT.

The chain combines TRBV19 with TRBJ2-5, with a possible D match to TRBD2 (6 bases). CDR1 and CDR2 from the germline V gene are LNHDA and SQIVND (reference sequence). The CDR3 has 15 amino acids. Trimming stripped 6 bases from V and 3 bases from J, with 17 bases between. As DNA, the CDR3 is TGTGCCAGTAGCCGCTCCGGGAGCTTAGAAGAGACCCAGTACTTC. Translation: CASSRSGSLEETQYF.

The V gene is TRBV6-5, the J gene TRBJ2-5, with no clear D. V lost 2 bases, J lost 5 bases, and 15 bases lay in between. Germline V lookup: CDR1 MNHEY, CDR2 SVGAGI. The CDR3 runs 15 residues. CDR3 nucleotides: TGTGCCAGCAGTTACGATCTTAGCTGGTGGGAGACCCAGTACTTC. Translated: CASSYDLSWWETQYF.

V usage is TRBV6-1 and J usage is TRBJ1-5, with a weak D call TRBD1 (5 bases). Germline-derived CDR1 and CDR2 are MNHNS and SASEGT. Trimming took off 4 bases at V and 2 bases at J, with 9 bases between the two ends. This CDR3 has 14 amino acids. The CDR3: CASSAQGGNQPQHF. DNA of the CDR3: TGTGCCAGCAGTGCCCAGGGCGGCAATCAGCCCCAGCATTTT.

This clone was seen only once. Its ends do not fully match the called genes, so a read error is possible. This sequence joins TRBV7-7 and TRBJ1-2; the D gene is possibly TRBD1 (5 bases). Germline lookup yields CDR1 SSHAT and CDR2 FNYEAQ (reference sequence). The length of the CDR3 is 15 residues. The CDR3 here is CASSQTAGGEYGYTF. The CDR3, as DNA: TGCGCCAGCAGCCAGACGGCGGGGGGGGAATATGGCTACACCTTC. Variable domain in full (rest from reference TRBV7-7 and TRBJ1-2): GAGVSQSPRYKVTKRGQDVTLRCDPISSHATLYWYQQALGQGPEFLTYFNYEAQPDKSGLPSDRFSAERPEGSISTLTIQRTEQRDSAMYRCASSQTAGGEYGYTFGSGTRLTVV.

The chain uses TRBV6-6 and TRBJ2-3; D tentatively fits TRBD1 or TRBD2 (5 bases each). CDR3 length: 15 amino acids. The V end was cut by 5 bases, the J end by 1 base, with 13 bases between. Per germline, CDR1 MNHNY and CDR2 SVGAGI (reference sequence). For the CDR3, the DNA is TGTGCCAGCAGTCACCGGGGCGGAGGCACAGATACGCAGTATTTT. It encodes CASSHRGGGTDTQYF.

V usage is TRBV30 and J usage is TRBJ2-7, with 10 bases identical to TRBD1. With 2 bases clipped from V and 6 bases from J, the junction kept 7 bases outside the gene matches. This CDR3 has 14 amino acids. The V gene's germline CDR1 is GTSNPN and CDR2 SVGIG (reference sequence). Written as DNA, the CDR3 is TGTGCCTGGAGTCGGACAGGGGGATCGTCCGAGCAGTACTTC. Translation: CAWSRTGGSSEQYF.

The V call is TRBV19, the J call TRBJ2-7; 9 positions match TRBD2. After removal of 5 bases from V and 2 bases from J, the junction contained 7 bases not matched to a gene. In germline, CDR1 is LNHDA, CDR2 SQIVND (reference sequence). CDR3 length equals 15 residues. The CDR3 region has the DNA TGTGCCAGTAGTCTCTCGGGACTAGCTACCTACGAGCAGTACTTC. Encoded protein: CASSLSGLATYEQYF.

The V gene is TRBV18, the J gene TRBJ2-7; the D is unclear. Germline V gene sequence: CDR1 KGHSH, CDR2 LQKENI. V lost 3 bases and J lost 5, with 14 bases in between. This CDR3 comprises 14 residues. The CDR3 DNA reads as TGTGCCAGCTCACCCCCCTCGTCAGAGAACGAGCAGTACTTC. This translates into CASSPPSSENEQYF.

This rearrangement joins TRBV18 to TRBJ2-3; tentative D call: TRBD2 (6 bases). CDR3 length: 13 residues. CDR1 and CDR2 (germline): KGHSH, LQKENI. V gave up 8 bases and J gave up 3 bases, with 12 bases separating them. The DNA of the CDR3 is TGTGCCAGCCTACCCGGGAGTACAGATACGCAGTATTTT. Protein: CASLPGSTDTQYF.

V gene TRBV5-4 combines with J gene TRBJ2-3; unclear D gene. V lost 3 bases and J 6 bases, leaving 17 bases between the germline ends. CDR1 and CDR2 from the germline V gene are SGHNT and YYREEE (reference sequence). The CDR3 covers 15 residues. As DNA, the CDR3 is TGTGCCAGCAGCTCCCGGGCCAAGACGGCCGATACGCAGTATTTT. Translated, it gives CASSSRAKTADTQYF.

The V call is TRBV5-1, the J call TRBJ2-5; D not certain. This CDR3 spans 14 amino acids. Trimming pared 0 bases from V and 0 bases from J, leaving 6 bases between. Looked up from germline, CDR1 is SGHRS and CDR2 is YFSETQ. CDR3 residues: CASSLVPDQETQYF. In DNA form, the CDR3 reads TGCGCCAGCAGCTTGGTGCCAGACCAAGAGACCCAGTACTTC.

V gene TRBV25-1 combines with J gene TRBJ2-7; D remains ambiguous. V was trimmed by 6 bases and J by 4 bases, leaving 19 bases between them. The V gene's germline CDR1 is MGHDK and CDR2 SYGVNS. This CDR3 region has 15 residues. CDR3 nucleotide sequence: TGTGCCAGCAGCCCCCGGCAGAGCCTTATGTACGAGCAGTACTTC. This gives the protein CASSPRQSLMYEQYF.

This chain connects TRBV6-5 to TRBJ1-2; the D gene is possibly TRBD1 (6 bases). CDR1 and CDR2 (germline): MNHEY, SVGAGI. The CDR3 has 15 residues. Trimming left V 7 bases short and J 0 bases short, with 15 bases between. CDR3 sequence reads: CASTLRRTANYGYTF. Here the CDR3 DNA reads TGTGCCAGCACCCTAAGACGGACAGCTAACTATGGCTACACCTTC.